These T cell receptor beta chains were read from a single sample in a study of OX40 agonist ivuxolimab in advanced cancers. The assay was immunoSEQ multiplex PCR, and TCRdb's table has in-frame clones only and misses some. The sample yields about 52,000 clones, 75% to 90% seen once. The sequencing used CD4+ or CD8+ T cells sorted from blood, collected in a trial of the OX40 agonist ivuxolimab. These receptors all stem from an adult with an advanced solid tumor such as melanoma, head and neck, liver or kidney cancer. Each CDR3 is given without its conserved first and last residue. Fields, in order: CDR3 protein, V gene, J gene.

CDR3 protein: ASSPLFGDAGQPQH
V gene: TRBV28
J gene: TRBJ1-5

CDR3 protein: ASSYSGGARTEAF
V gene: TRBV6-5
J gene: TRBJ1-1

CDR3 protein: ASSVTGYGYT
V gene: TRBV19
J gene: TRBJ1-2

CDR3 protein: ASSQDYEQY
V gene: TRBV4-1
J gene: TRBJ2-7

CDR3 protein: ASSPRTVPGNEQF
V gene: TRBV5-4
J gene: TRBJ2-1

CDR3 protein: ASSLLFGLALAYEQY
V gene: TRBV7-9
J gene: TRBJ2-7

CDR3 protein: ASSRGTIADGYT
V gene: TRBV10-2
J gene: TRBJ1-2

CDR3 protein: ASRRTSGSTDTQY
V gene: TRBV10-1
J gene: TRBJ2-3

CDR3 protein: ASSRQGSGNTIY
V gene: TRBV5-1
J gene: TRBJ1-3

CDR3 protein: ASSLQGGLAKNIQY
V gene: TRBV7-6
J gene: TRBJ2-4

CDR3 protein: ASGGLAANTGELF
V gene: TRBV10-1
J gene: TRBJ2-2

CDR3 protein: ASSRSGQAGQPQH
V gene: TRBV19
J gene: TRBJ1-5

CDR3 protein: ASSRKLADPYEQY
V gene: TRBV19
J gene: TRBJ2-7

CDR3 protein: ASSTQTGLSNQPQH
V gene: TRBV4-2
J gene: TRBJ1-5

CDR3 protein: AIRPTGYTGELF
V gene: TRBV10-3
J gene: TRBJ2-2

CDR3 protein: ASSQGWDRGIEETQY
V gene: TRBV4-3
J gene: TRBJ2-5

CDR3 protein: ASSVPGTSTDTQY
V gene: TRBV2
J gene: TRBJ2-3

CDR3 protein: ASSSTGSTGELF
V gene: TRBV6-5
J gene: TRBJ2-2

CDR3 protein: ASSPQSGEHYGYT
V gene: TRBV5-4
J gene: TRBJ1-2

CDR3 protein: AISLQVGTPNTGELF
V gene: TRBV10-3
J gene: TRBJ2-2

CDR3 protein: ASSLGILRAGNTIY
V gene: TRBV5-6
J gene: TRBJ1-3

CDR3 protein: ASKPTGVQTQY
V gene: TRBV28
J gene: TRBJ2-5

CDR3 protein: ASSQPISGIRNEQF
V gene: TRBV5-4
J gene: TRBJ2-1

CDR3 protein: ASSLGVGLAVQETQY
V gene: TRBV5-6
J gene: TRBJ2-5

CDR3 protein: SVGGTDYGYT
V gene: TRBV29-1
J gene: TRBJ1-2

CDR3 protein: ASSLSTGRDTQY
V gene: TRBV27
J gene: TRBJ2-3

CDR3 protein: ASSPTSGTPYEQY
V gene: TRBV19
J gene: TRBJ2-7

CDR3 protein: AIREGQGNEKLF
V gene: TRBV10-3
J gene: TRBJ1-4

CDR3 protein: ASSLGPGIMNTEAF
V gene: TRBV7-9
J gene: TRBJ1-1

CDR3 protein: ASSRGRGGYSPLH
V gene: TRBV19
J gene: TRBJ1-6

CDR3 protein: ASSYETSAYGYT
V gene: TRBV28
J gene: TRBJ1-2

CDR3 protein: ASSYSRSSFRETQY
V gene: TRBV6-5
J gene: TRBJ2-5